These T cell receptor beta chains were read from a single sample in a study of shared clonotypes between healthy human individuals. Sequenced by immunoSEQ multiplex PCR; TCRdb stores in-frame clones only, minus some. The table lists a few million clones, about 92% of them singletons. The sample consisted of naive CD4+ T cells from PBMCs. The receptor set was obtained from a man aged 18 to 29 in good health. Some clones in this sample may be carry-over from other donors' samples. Each CDR3 is given with its conserved first and last residue. Each record gives: D gene, V gene, clone size, J gene, CDR3 protein, CDR3 DNA. A D gene is named only where the DNA matches it firmly. A clone size is listed for some rows: how often the clone was seen (once, few, many), or a class if it is expanded.

NA	TRBV4-1	NA	TRBJ2-3	CASSQRLADTQYF	TGCGCCAGCAGCCAACGACTAGCAGATACGCAGTATTTT
NA	TRBV18	NA	TRBJ1-1	CASSQGSNTEAFF	TGTGCCAGCTCCCAGGGGTCGAACACTGAAGCTTTCTTT
NA	TRBV4-1	NA	TRBJ2-1	CASSQGLIGGSYNEQFF	TGCGCCAGCAGCCAAGGGCTTATTGGGGGCTCCTACAATGAGCAGTTCTTC
NA	TRBV28	NA	TRBJ2-5	CASSLTQETQYF	TGTGCCAGCAGTTTAACGCAAGAGACCCAGTACTTC
NA	TRBV7-3	NA	TRBJ1-1	CASSLTPGEANTEAFF	TGTGCCAGCAGCTTAACCCCGGGGGAGGCGAACACTGAAGCTTTCTTT
NA	TRBV11-2	NA	TRBJ1-3	CASSLGRGGASSGNTIYF	TGTGCCAGCAGCTTAGGTAGAGGTGGGGCATCCTCTGGAAACACCATATATTTT
NA	TRBV19	NA	TRBJ1-5	CASRSENSGQPQHF	TGTGCCAGTAGAAGCGAAAATTCGGGTCAGCCCCAGCATTTT
NA	TRBV28	NA	TRBJ2-7	CASSLFLSLGGLFYEQYF	TGTGCCAGCAGTTTATTCCTCAGCCTAGGTGGACTATTCTACGAGCAGTACTTC
TRBD2	TRBV7-8	once	TRBJ2-7	CASSSSGRRDEQYF	TGTGCCAGCAGCTCCAGCGGGAGGCGGGACGAGCAGTACTTC
NA	TRBV19	NA	TRBJ1-2	CASSRWDKLNYGYTF	TGTGCCAGTAGTCGCTGGGACAAGCTGAACTATGGCTACACCTTC
NA	TRBV27	NA	TRBJ2-3	CASSWSRVTDIQYF	TGTGCCAGCAGCTGGTCTAGGGTTACGGATATTCAGTATTTT
NA	TRBV27	NA	TRBJ1-4	CASSDYTEKLFF	TGTGCCAGCAGCGATTATACTGAAAAACTGTTTTTT
TRBD2	TRBV5-1	NA	TRBJ2-7	CASSLRTSGGGISYEQYF	TGCGCCAGCAGCTTAAGGACTAGCGGAGGAGGGATTTCCTACGAGCAGTACTTC
NA	TRBV13	NA	TRBJ2-7	CASSLGLRQGGNEQYF	TGTGCCAGCAGCTTAGGGCTTCGACAGGGAGGCAACGAGCAGTACTTC
NA	TRBV2	NA	TRBJ2-5	CASSEVWGETQYF	TGTGCCAGCAGTGAGGTATGGGGAGAGACCCAGTACTTC
TRBD1	TRBV5-4	once	TRBJ2-3	CASLRTGSGTDTQYF	TGTGCCAGCCTTCGGACAGGTAGTGGCACAGATACGCAGTATTTT
NA	TRBV5-1	NA	TRBJ2-5	CASSPGLQGGETQYF	TGCGCCAGCAGCCCGGGGTTACAGGGAGGGGAGACCCAGTACTTC
NA	TRBV18	NA	TRBJ1-1	CASSPPSAGMNTEAFF	TGTGCCAGCTCACCGCCATCGGCGGGGATGAACACTGAAGCTTTCTTT
NA	TRBV6-5	NA	TRBJ1-2	CASRPGLFLGYTF	TGTGCCAGCAGACCCGGCCTGTTCCTTGGCTACACCTTC
NA	TRBV7-8	NA	TRBJ2-5	CASSSLSETQYF	TGTGCCAGCAGCTCCCTTTCTGAGACCCAGTACTTC
NA	TRBV6-6	once	TRBJ2-5	CASSYSGEASETQYF	TGTGCCAGCAGTTACTCGGGGGAGGCGTCGGAGACCCAGTACTTC
NA	TRBV2	NA	TRBJ2-1	CASSGRYSGYNEQFF	TGTGCCAGCAGTGGGAGATACAGCGGCTACAATGAGCAGTTCTTC
NA	TRBV28	NA	TRBJ2-2	CAGKLANTGELFF	TGTGCCGGCAAACTCGCGAACACCGGGGAGCTGTTTTTT
TRBD2	TRBV5-4	NA	TRBJ2-7	CASSSTSGSYEQYF	TGTGCCAGCAGCTCAACTAGCGGCTCCTACGAGCAGTACTTC
TRBD2	TRBV28	NA	TRBJ2-5	CAGTSGRAGFEAQYF	TGTGCCGGGACTAGCGGGAGGGCCGGGTTCGAGGCCCAGTACTTC
TRBD1	TRBV29-1	NA	TRBJ2-7	CSVCRTGAGEQYF	TGCAGCGTTTGCCGTACAGGGGCAGGCGAGCAGTACTTC
NA	TRBV6-5	NA	TRBJ1-2	CASTAGYGYTF	TGTGCCAGCACGGCAGGCTATGGCTACACCTTC
NA	TRBV9	once	TRBJ2-3	CASSALQGRGTDTQYF	TGTGCCAGCAGCGCCCTCCAGGGGCGCGGCACAGATACGCAGTATTTT
NA	TRBV10-1	NA	TRBJ2-7	CASSESHCRDLHEQYF	TGCGCCAGCAGTGAGTCCCATTGCAGGGACCTCCACGAGCAGTACTTC
NA	TRBV2	NA	TRBJ2-1	CASTEYSPAFF	TGTGCCAGCACAGAGTACTCCCCTGCGTTCTTC
NA	TRBV5-4	NA	TRBJ2-1	CASSLSVTTTYNEQFF	TGTGCCAGCAGCTTGAGTGTTACTACGACCTACAATGAGCAGTTCTTC
TRBD1	TRBV7-9	NA	TRBJ2-1	CASSYRQGTNEQFF	TGTGCCAGCAGCTACCGACAGGGGACAAATGAGCAGTTCTTC
TRBD2	TRBV9	NA	TRBJ2-1	CASSVVGTSPDEQFF	TGTGCCAGCAGCGTAGTCGGGACTAGCCCCGATGAGCAGTTCTTC
TRBD1	TRBV4-1	NA	TRBJ1-2	CASSPQDQGQTLYGYTF	TGCGCCAGCAGCCCCCAAGATCAGGGACAGACCCTCTATGGCTACACCTTC
NA	TRBV28	NA	TRBJ1-3	CASSLSGHAGNTIYF	TGTGCCAGCAGTTTGTCGGGACATGCCGGAAACACCATATATTTT
TRBD2	TRBV27	NA	TRBJ2-7	CASSINSGRAKEQYF	TGTGCCAGCAGTATAAATAGCGGGAGGGCTAAAGAGCAGTACTTC
NA	TRBV21-1	NA	TRBJ1-5	CASTKGTGRNQPQHF	TGTGCCAGCACTAAGGGGACAGGGCGAAATCAGCCCCAGCATTTT
TRBD2	TRBV7-3	NA	TRBJ2-1	CASSRLAGRDNEQFF	TGTGCCAGCAGCCGACTAGCGGGAAGGGACAATGAGCAGTTCTTC
NA	TRBV2	NA	TRBJ2-3	CASSQGRSDTQYF	TGTGCCAGCAGTCAAGGACGCTCAGATACGCAGTATTTT
NA	TRBV5-6	NA	TRBJ1-2	CASSLIGRGANYGYTF	TGTGCCAGCAGCTTAATAGGACGGGGGGCTAACTATGGCTACACCTTC
NA	TRBV5-4	NA	TRBJ2-5	CASSLWGREGETQYF	TGTGCCAGCAGCTTGTGGGGGCGGGAAGGAGAGACCCAGTACTTC
TRBD1	TRBV28	once	TRBJ2-7	CASIPTTGLSSYEQYF	TGTGCCAGCATCCCGACGACAGGGCTAAGCTCCTACGAGCAGTACTTC
NA	TRBV27	once	TRBJ2-7	CASSFRDRAGSRGQYF	TGTGCCAGCAGTTTTAGGGATCGGGCCGGGTCCCGCGGGCAGTACTTC
NA	TRBV11-2	NA	TRBJ2-2	CASSLYSVWELFF	TGTGCCAGCAGCTTATATTCCGTGTGGGAGCTGTTTTTT
NA	TRBV5-1	NA	TRBJ1-3	CASSRAGLGNTIYF	TGCGCCAGCAGCCGGGCGGGACTCGGAAACACCATATATTTT
NA	TRBV12-1	NA	TRBJ2-7	CASSSLGGVGAESYEQYF	TGTGCCAGCAGTTCCCTGGGAGGAGTGGGAGCGGAGAGCTACGAGCAGTACTTC
TRBD1	TRBV7-8	NA	TRBJ2-1	CASSPTRTGQGQYNEQFF	TGTGCCAGCAGCCCCACGAGGACGGGACAGGGTCAATATAATGAGCAGTTCTTC
NA	TRBV4-2	once	TRBJ2-7	CASSQDLSLEQYF	TGTGCCAGCAGCCAAGATCTGTCCCTAGAGCAGTACTTC
NA	TRBV28	NA	TRBJ1-2	CASSLTGSTGNGYTF	TGTGCCAGCAGTTTAACTGGGTCTACAGGGAATGGCTACACCTTC
NA	TRBV30	NA	TRBJ2-6	CAWSSRGTGANVLTF	TGTGCCTGGAGTTCCCGGGGGACTGGGGCCAACGTCCTGACTTTC
NA	TRBV6-6	once	TRBJ2-3	CASSSNSDTQYF	TGTGCCAGCAGTTCCAACTCAGATACGCAGTATTTT
NA	TRBV7-3	NA	TRBJ1-1	CASAVGGSMNTEAFF	TGTGCCAGCGCCGTTGGGGGATCCATGAACACTGAAGCTTTCTTT
TRBD1	TRBV29-1	NA	TRBJ1-6	CSVAGGADSPLHF	TGCAGCGTAGCAGGGGGTGCGGATTCACCCCTCCACTTT
NA	TRBV7-2	NA	TRBJ1-4	CASRLTTNEKLFF	TGTGCCAGCAGACTCACAACTAATGAAAAACTGTTTTTT
TRBD2	TRBV11-3	NA	TRBJ2-5	CASSHRLAGVETQYF	TGTGCCAGCAGCCACAGACTAGCGGGAGTAGAGACCCAGTACTTC
TRBD1	TRBV18	NA	TRBJ2-3	CASSVVGQSTDTQYF	TGTGCCAGCTCAGTCGTGGGACAGTCCACAGATACGCAGTATTTT
TRBD2	TRBV25-1	NA	TRBJ2-7	CASSEWGATSGRYEQYF	TGTGCCAGCAGTGAATGGGGGGCGACTAGCGGGAGGTACGAGCAGTACTTC
TRBD1	TRBV28	once	TRBJ1-3	CASSPLIRQGSGNTIYF	TGTGCCAGCAGCCCCCTAATCCGACAGGGCTCTGGAAACACCATATATTTT
NA	TRBV5-1	NA	TRBJ2-3	CASSGQATSGDTQYF	TGCGCCAGCTCGGGACAAGCGACCTCCGGAGATACGCAGTATTTT